Following are 24 T cell receptor beta chains from one sample sequenced in a study of cytomegalovirus exposure and HLA in healthy donors. The PCR had 60 Vbeta and 13 Jbeta primers. The method was immunoSEQ multiplex PCR; TCRdb's version includes in-frame clones alone and lacks a portion of them. The data hold more than 95,000 clones, with around 75% observed a single time. The sequencing sample was made of PBMCs. All receptors come from a woman in her forties or fifties in good health and CMV-seropositive.

The chain uses TRBV7-2 and TRBJ2-7, with TRBD1 matching over 8 bases. Germline V gene lookup returns CDR1 SGHTA and CDR2 FQGNSA. The CDR3 extends over 15 amino acids. V dropped 2 bases and J dropped 3; count of bases not matched to a gene: 6. The CDR3 DNA reads as TGTGCCAGCAGCTTACAGCAGGGGGCGTACTACGAGCAGTACTTC. It encodes CASSLQQGAYYEQYF.

The rearrangement joins TRBV30 to TRBJ2-7; 7 nucleotides line up with TRBD2. The trim removed 5 bases at V and 0 bases at J, leaving 10 bases unmatched. The CDR3 sequence is 15 residues long. Germline V gene sequence: CDR1 GTSNPN, CDR2 SVGIG (reference sequence). In DNA, the CDR3 is TGTGCCTGGGGGATCCATAGCGGGTCCTCCTACGAGCAGTACTTC. Translated, it gives CAWGIHSGSSYEQYF.

The table lists this clone with a count of one. V is TRBV5-1 and J is TRBJ2-1; 7 bases line up with TRBD2. The V and J ends lost 0 bases and 2 bases, in that order; junction bases with no gene match: 5. The germline V gene has CDR1 SGHRS and CDR2 YFSETQ. This CDR3 region has 16 residues. CDR3 in amino acids: CASSLAASGTYNEQFF. The CDR3 nucleotides read TGCGCCAGCAGCTTGGCGGCTAGCGGAACCTACAATGAGCAGTTCTTC.

As concerns this clone: The junction differs from germline at one of its ends, possibly a read error. The chain carries TRBV4-3 and TRBJ2-2; maybe TRBD2 (5 bases). This CDR3 comprises 15 residues. Germline V gives CDR1 LGHNA, CDR2 YSLEER. For the CDR3, the DNA is TGCGCCAGCAGCCAAGGCTATCTCGTAGCCGGGAAGCTGTTTTTT. Translated: CASSQGYLVAGKLFF.

The chain links TRBV9 to TRBJ2-3; D possibly corresponds to TRBD2 (6 bases). Germline values: CDR1 SGDLS, CDR2 YYNGEE. There are 15 residues in the CDR3. Trimming cost V 3 bases and J 2 bases, with 13 bases left between them. CDR3 bases: TGTGCCAGCAGCGGCGGGATTCCCCCCACAGATACGCAGTATTTT. Translating gives CASSGGIPPTDTQYF.

The chain combines TRBV9 with TRBJ2-3; 7 bases match TRBD2. J lost 1 base, V lost 2 bases, and 1 base had no gene match. The CDR3 spans 14 residues. Germline CDR1 and CDR2: SGDLS and YYNGEE. The CDR3 loop reads CASSVGLGTDTQYF. As DNA, the CDR3 is TGTGCCAGCAGCGTTGGACTAGGCACAGATACGCAGTATTTT.

The J gene is TRBJ1-6, the V gene TRBV7-9; possibly TRBD1 for D (5 bases). The V and J ends lost 1 base and 10 bases respectively, with 14 bases between them. The CDR3 loop spans 15 amino acids. CDR1 and CDR2 from the germline V gene are SEHNR and FQNEAQ (reference sequence). The DNA for the CDR3 is TGTGCCAGCAGCTTAGGGGCAGGGATCGGGTCACCCCTCCACTTT. Its protein is CASSLGAGIGSPLHF.

The chain is built from TRBV27 and TRBJ2-3; 10 nucleotides agree with TRBD2. Germline assignment: CDR1 MNHEY and CDR2 SMNVEV (reference sequence). The CDR3 has 14 residues. The V and J ends lost 3 bases and 6 bases, in that order; junction bases with no gene match: 3. In DNA form, the CDR3 reads TGTGCCAGCAGTTTTAGCGGGAGGCTGGATACGCAGTATTTT. Its translation: CASSFSGRLDTQYF.

The rearrangement uses TRBV27 and TRBJ1-1; 9 nucleotides align to TRBD1. In germline, CDR1 is MNHEY, CDR2 SMNVEV (reference sequence). CDR3 length equals 13 residues. J was trimmed by 11 bases and V by 5 bases; bases with no gene match: 9. CDR3 amino acids: CASSMYRGLAAFF. CDR3 in DNA: TGTGCCAGCAGTATGTACAGGGGGCTTGCCGCTTTCTTT.

The chain couples TRBV6-5 to TRBJ1-5; TRBD1 matches at 7 bases. The ends lost 8 bases at V and 3 bases at J; junction bases unmatched: 7. Per the germline V gene, CDR1 is MNHEY and CDR2 is SVGAGI. This CDR3 contains 14 residues. The CDR3 region has the DNA TGTGCCAGCCAAGACAGGGTCAACAATCAGCCCCAGCATTTT. It specifies CASQDRVNNQPQHF.

The chain uses TRBV5-8 and TRBJ2-7, with 12 bases that match TRBD2. Germline-derived CDR1 and CDR2 are SGHTS and YDEGEE. V shed 6 bases and J 5 bases; nucleotides not matched to a gene: 6. The CDR3 sequence is 14 residues long. The CDR3 sequence is CASNLLAGGDEQYF. The CDR3 DNA reads as TGTGCCAGCAACCTACTAGCGGGAGGCGACGAGCAGTACTTC.

This chain links TRBV7-9 with TRBJ2-5, with D perhaps matching TRBD2 (5 bases). Deletions cut 3 bases from V and 1 base from J, with 12 bases between. The CDR3 is 15 amino acids. Per germline, CDR1 SEHNR and CDR2 FQNEAQ (reference sequence). The CDR3 is CASSLLAEGQETQYF. The CDR3 DNA sequence: TGTGCCAGCAGCTTGCTAGCCGAGGGCCAAGAGACCCAGTACTTC.

The V and J genes are TRBV7-2 and TRBJ2-1; 10 nucleotides line up with TRBD2. The CDR3 length is 15 residues. The germline gives CDR1 SGHTA, CDR2 FQGNSA. With V trimmed by 1 base and J by 6 bases, 3 bases remained unmatched. The CDR3 region has the DNA TGTGCCAGCAGCTTAGGTAGGACTAGCGGCAATGAGCAGTTCTTC. It translates to CASSLGRTSGNEQFF. Full variable domain (remainder filled in from reference TRBV7-2 and TRBJ2-1): GAGVSQSPSNKVTEKGKDVELRCDPISGHTALYWYRQSLGQGLEFLIYFQGNSAPDKSGLPSDRFSAERTGGSVSTLTIQRTQQEDSAVYLCASSLGRTSGNEQFFGPGTRLTVL.

V gene TRBV6-6 combines with J gene TRBJ2-5; 7 bases are a match to TRBD2. Germline CDR1 is MNHNY and CDR2 is SVGAGI (reference sequence). This CDR3 comprises 13 residues. The ends lost 5 bases at V and 5 bases at J; junction bases unmatched: 5. The CDR3 reads CASSQRDGETQYF. The CDR3 nucleotides are TGTGCCAGCAGTCAGCGGGACGGTGAGACCCAGTACTTC.

The J gene is TRBJ1-3, the V gene TRBV30; D perhaps matches TRBD1 (5 bases). V lost 5 bases to trimming and J lost 0 bases, with 14 bases between them. This CDR3 is built from 15 residues. CDR1 is GTSNPN and CDR2 is SVGIG in the germline V gene (reference sequence). The CDR3 reads CAWSRVGGSGNTIYF. CDR3 DNA sequence: TGTGCCTGGTCCAGGGTGGGGGGCTCTGGAAACACCATATATTTT. The full variable domain, its missing parts supplied by reference TRBV30 and TRBJ1-3, is SQTIHQWPATLVQPVGSPLSLECTVEGTSNPNLYWYRQAAGRGLQLLFYSVGIGQISSEVPQNLSASRPQDRQFILSSKKLLLSDSGFYLCAWSRVGGSGNTIYFGEGSWLTVV.

This clone was found once. CDR3 in amino acids: CASSPEGQGSGYTF. CDR3 DNA: TGTGCCAGCTCACCAGAAGGACAGGGAAGTGGCTACACCTTC. The chain employs TRBV18 and TRBJ1-2, with TRBD1 identical over 8 bases. V lost 2 bases, J lost 7 bases, and 6 bases stayed unmatched. This CDR3 has 14 residues. The germline V gene has CDR1 KGHSH and CDR2 LQKENI.

V and J are TRBV10-2 and TRBJ1-1; 9 bases are shared with TRBD1. V shed 2 bases and J 0 bases; nucleotides not matched to a gene: 4. This CDR3 is built from 16 residues. In germline, CDR1 is WSHSY, CDR2 SAAADI. CDR3 DNA sequence: TGCGCCAGCAGTGAGCGCGACAGGGGGGTGAACACTGAAGCTTTCTTT. It encodes CASSERDRGVNTEAFF.

This sequence joins TRBV18 and TRBJ2-1; the match to TRBD2 covers 9 bases. CDR1 and CDR2 (germline): KGHSH, LQKENI. The trim removed 0 bases at V and 5 bases at J, leaving 5 bases unmatched. The CDR3 has 16 residues. DNA for the CDR3: TGTGCCAGCTCACCACCCCTAGCGGGAATGAACAATGAGCAGTTCTTC. Translated: CASSPPLAGMNNEQFF.

The table lists this clone with a count of one. This CDR3 is CASSFGTTTTDTQYF. CDR3 bases: TGTGCCAGCAGCTTCGGGACTACAACCACAGATACGCAGTATTTT. V usage is TRBV5-8 and J usage is TRBJ2-3; 7 bases line up with TRBD2. Germline V gene lookup returns CDR1 SGHTS and CDR2 YDEGEE. V shed 2 bases, J shed 2 bases, and the junction held 5 bases outside the gene matches. This CDR3 contains 15 residues. Drawing the rest from reference TRBV5-8 and TRBJ2-3, the complete variable domain is EAGVTQSPTHLIKTRGQQATLRCSPISGHTSVYWYQQALGLGLQFLLWYDEGEERNRGNFPPRFSGRQFPNYSSELNVNALELEDSALYLCASSFGTTTTDTQYFGPGTRLTVL.

The chain combines TRBV9 with TRBJ2-1; 11 positions match TRBD2. The germline CDR1 and CDR2 sequences are SGDLS and YYNGEE. The CDR3 is 18 residues long. Trimming at V came to 1 base and at J to 4 bases, leaving 10 bases not matched to a gene. CDR3 residues: CASSVFPLAGGAYNEQFF. CDR3 in DNA: TGTGCCAGCAGCGTATTCCCCCTAGCGGGAGGTGCATACAATGAGCAGTTCTTC.

The V and J genes are TRBV29-1 and TRBJ2-7; 8 nucleotides align to TRBD1. CDR3 length equals 13 residues. Germline values: CDR1 SQVTM, CDR2 ANQGSEA. With V trimmed by 3 bases and J by 1 base, 2 bases remained unmatched. The CDR3 nucleotides read TGCAGCGTTGAGGACAGGGAATCCTACGAGCAGTACTTC. Translation gives CSVEDRESYEQYF.

The V and J genes are TRBV7-2 and TRBJ2-7; 7 bases fit TRBD1. The germline V gene has CDR1 SGHTA and CDR2 FQGNSA. The ends lost 5 bases at V and 6 bases at J; junction bases unmatched: 10. The CDR3 is made up of 14 amino acids. The chain's CDR3 is CASSVGQAASEQYF. The CDR3 nucleotides are TGTGCCAGCAGCGTCGGACAGGCTGCGTCCGAGCAGTACTTC.

Comment on this clone: Germline and junction disagree at one end, which may indicate a read error. This chain uses TRBV7-9 with TRBJ2-5; D uncertain. CDR1 is SEHNR, CDR2 FQNEAQ, per germline (reference sequence). The CDR3 consists of 11 residues. The CDR3 here is CSSSFQETQYF. Here the CDR3 DNA reads TGTTCCAGCAGCTTTCAGGAGACCCAGTACTTC.

A single count supports this clone. The chain links TRBV7-2 to TRBJ2-7; 7 bases are a match to TRBD1. There are 16 residues in the CDR3. CDR1 and CDR2 (germline): SGHTA, FQGNSA. The trim removed 2 bases at V and 2 bases at J, leaving 9 bases unmatched. CDR3 DNA: TGTGCCAGCAGCTTAAGGACAGGCATTCGAACCTACGAGCAGTACTTC. This codes for CASSLRTGIRTYEQYF.